What follows are 18 T cell receptor beta chains derived from one specimen sequenced in a study of human T cells and chemical hapten exposure. Time point denoted: patch test 1, 2 weeks after DPC sensitization. Treatment in this sample: therapeutic diphenylcyclopropenone sensitization with weekly scalp DPC. MiXCR, applied by TCRdb to the RACE reads, yields one record per CDR3 protein. The sample yields some 83,000 distinct CDR3 sequences, about 11% seen once. The sequencing here drew on whole blood, taken in connection with sensitization to the hapten diphenylcyclopropenone (DPC). The receptors stem from a woman in her forties or fifties with alopecia areata. Some clones in this sample may be carry-over from other donors' samples.

This clonotype was found a few times. The CDR3 nucleotides read TGCAGTGCTAGAGGTATAAGTAATGTAGGCCAGCCCCAGCATTTT. It is translated as CSARGISNVGQPQHF. The chain couples TRBV20-1 to TRBJ1-5; D call uncertain. The CDR3 length is 15 residues. Per germline, CDR1 DFQATT and CDR2 SNEGSKA (reference sequence). V was pared by 1 base and J by 7 bases, with 17 bases between.

The table lists this clonotype with many counts. V is TRBV5-5 and J is TRBJ1-1, with D perhaps TRBD1 (6 bases). This CDR3 is 12 amino acids long. Between the trimmed V and J ends, which lost 4 bases and 6 bases, there was a span of 10 bases. Germline CDR1 and CDR2: SGHKS and YYEKEE (reference sequence). The CDR3 DNA is TGTGCCAGCAGCGCGGGGGGGCCTGAAGCTTTCTTT. This sequence encodes CASSAGGPEAFF.

This clonotype was counted only a few times. V is TRBV27 and J is TRBJ2-7; 7 bases line up with TRBD2. V lost 1 base and J lost 0; bases outside the gene matches: 9. Germline V lookup: CDR1 MNHEY, CDR2 SMNVEV (reference sequence). The CDR3 is 17 residues long. In nucleotides, the CDR3 is TGTGCCAGCAGTTTATTGAGCGCTAGCGGCAGCTCCTACGAGCAGTACTTC. Translated: CASSLLSASGSSYEQYF.

This clonotype has more than one count but fewer than ten. The V call is TRBV5-5, the J call TRBJ1-1; D unclear. CDR3 length: 16 residues. The germline gives CDR1 SGHKS, CDR2 YYEKEE (reference sequence). The ends were cut back, 4 bases at V and 4 bases at J, with 20 bases in the middle. In nucleotides, the CDR3 is TGTGCCAGCAGCCTACCCCCCCATTTTGAGGTCACTGAAGCTTTCTTT. Its protein is CASSLPPHFEVTEAFF.

This clonotype was seen repeatedly, ten times or more. The chain couples TRBV19 to TRBJ2-7, with D perhaps TRBD1 (6 bases). Trimming took off 9 bases at V and 0 bases at J, with 18 bases between the two ends. The V gene's germline CDR1 is LNHDA and CDR2 SQIVND (reference sequence). The CDR3 totals 15 residues. CDR3 in DNA: TGTGCCAGCAGAGGAGCCCGGGACAACTCCTACGAGCAGTACTTC. It encodes CASRGARDNSYEQYF.

The sample holds a few counts of this clonotype. The gene calls are TRBV28 and TRBJ1-1; tentatively, D is TRBD1 (5 bases). Between the trimmed V and J ends, which lost 3 bases and 5 bases, there was a span of 10 bases. The V gene's germline CDR1 is MDHEN and CDR2 SYDVKM. The CDR3 is 13 residues long. The CDR3 reads CASSFKGRTEAFF. The CDR3 DNA is TGTGCCAGCAGTTTTAAGGGGAGGACTGAAGCTTTCTTT.

The chain combines TRBV29-1 with TRBJ2-1; TRBD1 is a possible D gene (6 bases). V lost 7 bases, J lost 7 bases, and 11 bases lay in between. The length of the CDR3 is 11 residues. Germline values: CDR1 SQVTM, CDR2 ANQGSEA. DNA of the CDR3: TGCAGCGGGCTCAGGGGAAATGAGCAGTTCTTC. It specifies CSGLRGNEQFF.

This chain uses TRBV29-1 with TRBJ2-3; no clear D. With 3 bases removed from V and 0 bases from J, the gap between germline ends came to 10 bases. The CDR3 extends over 14 amino acids. Germline V gives CDR1 SQVTM, CDR2 ANQGSEA. Here the CDR3 DNA reads TGCAGCGTTGATTCGGAGCTTAGCACAGATACGCAGTATTTT. Translated: CSVDSELSTDTQYF.

A few counts support this clonotype. This sequence joins TRBV7-8 and TRBJ2-1, with 7 bases aligning to TRBD2. V was clipped by 8 bases and J by 5 bases; unmatched bases: 9. Germline lookup yields CDR1 SGHVS and CDR2 FQNEAQ. The CDR3 is 14 residues long. CDR3 bases: TGTGCCAGCGGTCCTCGGGGGGTGGACAATGAGCAGTTCTTC. This translates into CASGPRGVDNEQFF.

There are many counts of this clonotype. The V and J genes are TRBV15 and TRBJ2-1; no definite D call. The CDR3 extends over 11 amino acids. Germline V CDR1 and CDR2: LNHNV, YYDKDF (reference sequence). V was pared by 4 bases and J by 5 bases, with 3 bases between. Here the CDR3 reads CATSNDNEQFF. The CDR3 DNA reads as TGTGCCACCAGCAATGACAATGAGCAGTTCTTC.

Concerning this clonotype itself: This could be a read error, since a much larger clone is one nucleotide away. V is TRBV20-1 and J is TRBJ2-7; 12 nucleotides align to TRBD1. CDR3 length: 14 residues. From germline, CDR1 is DFQATT and CDR2 SNEGSKA (reference sequence). Trimming removed 2 bases from V and 5 bases from J; junction bases left unmatched: 4. For the CDR3, the DNA is TGCAGTGCTAGAATGGGACAGGGGGCCCACGAGCAGTACTTC. Its protein is CSARMGQGAHEQYF.

This clonotype occurred many times. The chain uses TRBV20-1 and TRBJ2-1; TRBD2 agrees at 12 bases. The CDR3 contains 18 residues. The ends lost 2 bases at V and 0 bases at J; junction bases unmatched: 8. CDR1 is DFQATT, CDR2 SNEGSKA, per germline (reference sequence). CDR3 loop: CSARILAGGFGSYNEQFF. The CDR3 nucleotides are TGCAGTGCTAGAATACTAGCGGGGGGTTTTGGCTCCTACAATGAGCAGTTCTTC.

The chain uses TRBV29-1 and TRBJ2-3; tentative D call: TRBD2 (6 bases). CDR1 and CDR2 from the germline V gene are SQVTM and ANQGSEA. Trimming shortened V by 6 bases and J by 0 bases, and 16 bases separated the two germline ends. CDR3 size: 15 residues. The CDR3 is CSVAFGGTSTDTQYF. The CDR3 DNA reads as TGCAGCGTCGCCTTTGGGGGGACGAGCACAGATACGCAGTATTTT.

This clonotype was found a few times. The chain couples TRBV20-1 to TRBJ2-3; possibly TRBD1 or TRBD2 for D (5 bases each). The CDR3 is made up of 16 amino acids. Looked up from germline, CDR1 is DFQATT and CDR2 is SNEGSKA (reference sequence). The V end lost 1 base, the J end lost 2 bases, and 16 bases lay between the germline ends. The CDR3 sequence is CSARVGGSANTDTQYF. The CDR3 DNA reads as TGCAGTGCTAGAGTTGGGGGTTCGGCAAACACAGATACGCAGTATTTT.

This clonotype was seen repeatedly, ten times or more. V is TRBV7-2 and J is TRBJ1-1; no firm D call. Germline V CDR1 and CDR2: SGHTA, FQGNSA. The CDR3 has 13 residues. The V end lost 10 bases, the J end lost 0 bases, and 12 bases lay between the germline ends. DNA for the CDR3: TGTGCCACTTCAAAACAGCTGAACACTGAAGCTTTCTTT. It codes for CATSKQLNTEAFF.

This clonotype was counted once. The rearrangement links TRBV2 to TRBJ2-7; TRBD2 matches at 12 bases. The CDR3 is made up of 15 amino acids. Germline trimming cut 6 bases from V and 3 bases from J; bases unmatched to any gene: 6. Looked up from germline, CDR1 is SNHLY and CDR2 is FYNNEI. For the CDR3, the DNA is TGTGCCAGCAGCCCGACTAGCGGGGGACACTACGAGCAGTACTTC. This sequence encodes CASSPTSGGHYEQYF.

This clonotype was seen many times. The V and J genes are TRBV4-1 and TRBJ1-6; unclear D gene. CDR1 MGHRA and CDR2 YSYEKL come from the germline V gene. Deletions cut 0 bases from V and 13 bases from J, with 7 bases between. The CDR3 runs 12 residues. DNA for the CDR3: TGCGCCAGCAGCCAAGATCGTGCGCCCCTCCACTTT. This encodes CASSQDRAPLHF.

The table lists this clonotype with many counts. This chain uses TRBV6-6 with TRBJ1-4; D is unclear. This CDR3 contains 12 residues. Per the germline V gene, CDR1 is MNHNY and CDR2 is SVGAGI (reference sequence). Trimming cost V 8 bases and J 8 bases, with 12 bases left between them. CDR3 protein: CASGIGGEKLFF. CDR3 in DNA: TGTGCCAGCGGAATCGGAGGGGAAAAACTGTTTTTT.